This TCR beta chain was captured in a study of regulatory T cells in long-lasting Graves disease. The sample's time point: newly diagnosed GD, antithyroid drugs for less than 3 months. There was RNA extracted from PBMCs, and the TCR library was made from it. This CDR3 spans 12 amino acids. Germline V lookup: CDR1 GTSNPN, CDR2 SVGIG (reference sequence). Libraries of TCR beta came from iRepertoire HTBI primers plus Arm-PCR of CDR3 regions. A single record per CDR3 protein comes from TCRdb applying MiXCR to the multiplex PCR reads. The table lists 350,000 to 500,000 distinct CDR3 sequences, around 15% of them singletons. As concerns this clonotype: One end of the junction is discordant with germline, which a read error may explain.

This sample was also put to use in a study of T cells in Graves' hyperthyroidism and ophthalmopathy. That source notes: The diagnostic basis comprised clinical symptoms, serum thyroxine and TRAb, thyroid ultrasound and orbital computed tomography.

The TCR sequence derives from a woman between 50 and 59 years old with Graves disease. Source: peripheral blood mononuclear cells (PBMCs), taken at new diagnosis, from a patient treated with antithyroid drugs. The rearrangement links TRBV30 to TRBJ2-1; D unresolved. DNA of the CDR3: TGTGCCTGGGGTCGACGAGTCAATAAGCAGTTCTTC. Its translation is CAWGRRVNKQFF.